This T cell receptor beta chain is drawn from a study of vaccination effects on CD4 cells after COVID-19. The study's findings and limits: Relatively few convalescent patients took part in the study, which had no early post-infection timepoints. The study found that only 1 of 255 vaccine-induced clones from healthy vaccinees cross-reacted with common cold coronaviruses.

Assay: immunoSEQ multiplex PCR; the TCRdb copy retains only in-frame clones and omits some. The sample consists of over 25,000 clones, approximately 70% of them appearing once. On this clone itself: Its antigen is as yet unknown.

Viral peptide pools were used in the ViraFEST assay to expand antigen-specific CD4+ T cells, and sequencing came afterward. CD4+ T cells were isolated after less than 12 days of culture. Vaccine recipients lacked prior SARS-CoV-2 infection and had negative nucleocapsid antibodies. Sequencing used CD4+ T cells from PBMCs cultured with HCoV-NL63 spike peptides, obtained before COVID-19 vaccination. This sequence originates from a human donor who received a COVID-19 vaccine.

CDR3 region: CASSYGTMNTEAFF. CDR3 nucleotides: TGTGCCAGCAGTTACGGCACCATGAACACTGAAGCTTTCTTT. The chain couples TRBV6-2 or TRBV6-3 to TRBJ1-1; no clear D gene. V was shortened by 2 bases and J by 0 bases, with 7 bases between the two germline ends. Germline CDR1 MNHEY, CDR2 SVGEGT. The CDR3 length is 14 residues.